This T cell receptor beta chain originates from a study of T cells expressing NK-cell markers. Study details: It was from sorted CD3+CD56+NKG2C+, CD3+CD56+NKG2C- and CD3+CD56-NKG2C+ T cells that TCR beta repertoires came. Eight donors were sequenced, seven testing HCMV-seropositive and one testing seronegative.

The CDR3 contains 14 residues. TCRdb reprocessed the 5' RACE reads and stores each CDR3 protein as one record, lacking DNA. Recorded for this sample: over 250,000 distinct CDR3 sequences. Turning to this clonotype: Its antigen is still unknown.

Study-level findings and limits: There were four donors in whom these clonotypes also led the CD3+CD56-NKG2C+ fraction. In a handful of donors, dominant CD3+CD56+NKG2C+ clones formed roughly 1.0-7.5% of CD8+ cells.

This receptor was taken from a woman between 18 and 69 years old in good health. The chain links TRBV12-3 or TRBV12-4 to TRBJ2-7. The sequenced sample consisted of blood T cells: a sorted CD56 or NKG2C T cell subset, CD4+ or CD8+ T cells, or bulk PBMC T cells (not recorded which). CDR3 residues: CASSFVLQSYEQYF.